Listed below are T cell receptor beta chains from one sample, sequenced in a study of TIL therapy for anti-PD-1-resistant metastatic lung cancer. TCRdb's copy holds only in-frame clones and misses some; the assay was immunoSEQ multiplex PCR. The sample contains tens of thousands of clones, 55% to 80% of which appear only once. This material consisted of tumor tissue, taken at baseline. These receptors originate from a person between 25 and 79 years old with non-small cell lung cancer. Both conserved end residues are part of each CDR3. The D gene is left open where the match is weak. Expanded clones get a size class; other rows say once, few or many, or leave the size out.

d_gene: TRBD1; j_gene: TRBJ2-7; abundance: .; v_gene: TRBV5-6; CDR3aa: CASVISLNRGDEQYF; CDR3nt: TGTGCCAGCGTTATTTCCCTTAACAGGGGTGACGAGCAGTACTTC
d_gene: TRBD2; j_gene: TRBJ2-4; abundance: .; v_gene: TRBV30; CDR3aa: CAWSRPGGGADIQYF; CDR3nt: TGTGCCTGGAGCCGCCCTGGCGGGGGGGCGGACATTCAGTACTTC
d_gene: .; j_gene: TRBJ2-5; abundance: .; v_gene: TRBV9; CDR3aa: CASSVRQDPLAETQYF; CDR3nt: TGTGCCAGCAGCGTAAGGCAAGACCCCCTAGCAGAGACCCAGTACTTC
d_gene: .; j_gene: TRBJ2-5; abundance: once; v_gene: TRBV19; CDR3aa: CASSFPGKETQYF; CDR3nt: TGTGCCAGTAGTTTCCCGGGCAAAGAGACCCAGTACTTC
d_gene: .; j_gene: TRBJ1-1; abundance: .; v_gene: TRBV6-1; CDR3aa: CASSDQLNTEAFF; CDR3nt: TGTGCCAGCAGTGATCAGCTGAACACTGAAGCTTTCTTT
d_gene: .; j_gene: TRBJ2-5; abundance: .; v_gene: TRBV27; CDR3aa: CASSLSSQGQETQYF; CDR3nt: TGTGCCAGCAGTTTATCGAGCCAGGGCCAAGAGACCCAGTACTTC
d_gene: TRBD1; j_gene: TRBJ1-6; abundance: few; v_gene: TRBV6-6; CDR3aa: CASNRDSSSNSPLHF; CDR3nt: TGTGCCAGCAACCGGGACAGCTCCTCGAATTCACCCCTCCACTTT
d_gene: TRBD1; j_gene: TRBJ2-3; abundance: .; v_gene: TRBV13; CDR3aa: CASSLGSQGAPLTDTQYF; CDR3nt: TGTGCCAGCAGCTTAGGAAGTCAGGGGGCCCCCCTCACAGATACGCAGTATTTT
d_gene: .; j_gene: TRBJ2-7; abundance: .; v_gene: TRBV7-3; CDR3aa: CASSFSEGEQYF; CDR3nt: TGTGCCAGCAGCTTCTCCGAAGGCGAGCAGTACTTC
d_gene: TRBD2; j_gene: TRBJ2-1; abundance: few; v_gene: TRBV19; CDR3aa: CASSRLAGGYHEQFF; CDR3nt: TGTGCCAGTAGTCGCCTAGCGGGGGGGTACCATGAGCAGTTCTTC
d_gene: .; j_gene: TRBJ1-1; abundance: .; v_gene: TRBV6-6; CDR3aa: CASSYSGYIEAFF; CDR3nt: TGTGCCAGCAGTTACTCAGGGTATATTGAAGCTTTCTTT
d_gene: TRBD1; j_gene: TRBJ1-6; abundance: .; v_gene: TRBV5-6; CDR3aa: CASSLIRQGGSPLHF; CDR3nt: TGTGCCAGCAGCTTGATCCGACAGGGTGGTTCACCCCTCCACTTT
d_gene: .; j_gene: TRBJ2-1; abundance: once; v_gene: TRBV6-4; CDR3aa: CASSPVANYNEQFF; CDR3nt: TGTGCCAGCAGTCCGGTAGCTAACTACAATGAGCAGTTCTTC
d_gene: TRBD2; j_gene: TRBJ2-1; abundance: .; v_gene: TRBV6-4; CDR3aa: CASSVSSGGLNEQFF; CDR3nt: TGTGCCAGCAGTGTGTCTAGCGGGGGGTTGAATGAGCAGTTCTTC
d_gene: .; j_gene: TRBJ1-1; abundance: few; v_gene: TRBV6-5; CDR3aa: CASSRTRGSHTEAFF; CDR3nt: TGTGCCAGCAGTCGGACCAGGGGTTCCCACACTGAAGCTTTCTTT
d_gene: .; j_gene: TRBJ1-2; abundance: few; v_gene: TRBV2; CDR3aa: CASSDRAEANYGYTF; CDR3nt: TGTGCCAGCAGTGATAGAGCAGAAGCTAACTATGGCTACACCTTC
d_gene: TRBD2; j_gene: TRBJ2-2; abundance: .; v_gene: TRBV5-4; CDR3aa: CASSLAGGTGELFF; CDR3nt: TGTGCCAGCAGCTTGGCGGGGGGGACCGGGGAGCTGTTTTTT
d_gene: .; j_gene: TRBJ2-7; abundance: medium-sized; v_gene: TRBV6-1; CDR3aa: CASSEALLPYEQYF; CDR3nt: TGTGCCAGCAGTGAAGCGCTTCTTCCCTACGAGCAGTACTTC
d_gene: .; j_gene: TRBJ2-2; abundance: .; v_gene: TRBV19; CDR3aa: CASSRDHLNTGELFF; CDR3nt: TGTGCCAGTAGTAGGGACCATTTGAACACCGGGGAGCTGTTTTTT
d_gene: TRBD1; j_gene: TRBJ1-6; abundance: .; v_gene: TRBV15; CDR3aa: CATSATGTGDSPLHF; CDR3nt: TGTGCCACCAGCGCAACCGGGACAGGGGATTCACCCCTCCACTTT
d_gene: TRBD1; j_gene: TRBJ1-2; abundance: .; v_gene: TRBV19; CDR3aa: CAKTTGRGYGYTF; CDR3nt: TGTGCCAAAACGACAGGGCGCGGCTATGGCTACACCTTC
d_gene: .; j_gene: TRBJ2-2; abundance: .; v_gene: TRBV5-1; CDR3aa: CASKAGNVNTGELFF; CDR3nt: TGCGCCAGCAAGGCGGGAAACGTAAACACCGGGGAGCTGTTTTTT
d_gene: .; j_gene: TRBJ2-6; abundance: once; v_gene: TRBV7-9; CDR3aa: CASSLNIREYLVLTF; CDR3nt: TGTGCCAGCAGCTTAAATATCAGGGAATACCTAGTCCTGACTTTC
d_gene: .; j_gene: TRBJ1-1; abundance: .; v_gene: TRBV9; CDR3aa: CASSPRGATNTEAFF; CDR3nt: TGTGCCAGCAGCCCCCGCGGGGCGACGAACACTGAAGCTTTCTTT
d_gene: TRBD2; j_gene: TRBJ2-5; abundance: .; v_gene: TRBV7-2; CDR3aa: CASSTGLAGGQETQYF; CDR3nt: TGTGCCAGCAGCACCGGACTAGCGGGGGGGCAGGAGACCCAGTACTTC
d_gene: TRBD2; j_gene: TRBJ2-7; abundance: .; v_gene: TRBV4-3; CDR3aa: CASSQDLRARGGYEQYF; CDR3nt: TGCGCCAGCAGCCAAGATCTGAGGGCGCGGGGGGGCTACGAGCAGTACTTC
d_gene: TRBD2; j_gene: TRBJ2-1; abundance: .; v_gene: TRBV7-2; CDR3aa: CASRLAGGPGEQFF; CDR3nt: TGTGCCAGCAGACTAGCGGGGGGGCCCGGTGAGCAGTTCTTC
d_gene: .; j_gene: TRBJ1-1; abundance: .; v_gene: TRBV5-1; CDR3aa: CASSGYRDEGTEAFF; CDR3nt: TGCGCCAGCAGCGGATACAGGGATGAAGGCACTGAAGCTTTCTTT
d_gene: TRBD2; j_gene: TRBJ2-5; abundance: .; v_gene: TRBV9; CDR3aa: CASSVASGGAETQYF; CDR3nt: TGTGCCAGCAGCGTAGCTAGCGGGGGTGCGGAGACCCAGTACTTC
d_gene: TRBD2; j_gene: TRBJ2-1; abundance: .; v_gene: TRBV4-3; CDR3aa: CASSQGTSGRANEQFF; CDR3nt: TGCGCCAGCAGCCAAGGGACTAGCGGGAGGGCCAATGAGCAGTTCTTC
d_gene: .; j_gene: TRBJ1-4; abundance: .; v_gene: TRBV2; CDR3aa: CAGSEEAREKLFF; CDR3nt: TGTGCCGGCTCAGAGGAGGCGCGAGAAAAACTGTTTTTT
d_gene: .; j_gene: TRBJ2-6; abundance: .; v_gene: TRBV19; CDR3aa: CASSIAGSGANVLTF; CDR3nt: TGTGCCAGTAGTATAGCGGGGTCTGGGGCCAACGTCCTGACTTTC
d_gene: .; j_gene: TRBJ2-7; abundance: .; v_gene: TRBV29-1; CDR3aa: CSVATSSYEQYF; CDR3nt: TGCAGCGTTGCTACCAGCTCCTACGAGCAGTACTTC
d_gene: TRBD2; j_gene: TRBJ2-7; abundance: .; v_gene: TRBV9; CDR3aa: CASSVEASGGGVQYF; CDR3nt: TGTGCCAGCAGCGTAGAGGCTAGCGGGGGGGGCGTGCAGTACTTC
d_gene: TRBD1; j_gene: TRBJ1-1; abundance: .; v_gene: TRBV11-3; CDR3aa: CASSRQGGYTEAFF; CDR3nt: TGTGCCAGCAGCCGACAGGGGGGGTACACTGAAGCTTTCTTT
d_gene: TRBD1; j_gene: TRBJ1-4; abundance: few; v_gene: TRBV7-9; CDR3aa: CASSLGDSQEKLFF; CDR3nt: TGTGCCAGCAGCTTAGGGGACAGCCAGGAAAAACTGTTTTTT
d_gene: .; j_gene: TRBJ1-5; abundance: .; v_gene: TRBV19; CDR3aa: CASSLRSQPQHF; CDR3nt: TGTGCCAGTAGTCTGCGAAGTCAGCCCCAGCATTTT
d_gene: TRBD2; j_gene: TRBJ2-5; abundance: .; v_gene: TRBV7-3; CDR3aa: CASSLLAGERQTQYF; CDR3nt: TGTGCCAGCAGCTTACTAGCGGGGGAGAGGCAGACCCAGTACTTC
d_gene: TRBD2; j_gene: TRBJ2-7; abundance: .; v_gene: TRBV27; CDR3aa: CASSRDYFYEQYF; CDR3nt: TGTGCCAGCAGTAGGGACTACTTCTACGAGCAGTACTTC
d_gene: .; j_gene: TRBJ2-1; abundance: .; v_gene: TRBV7-7; CDR3aa: CASSPSRANNEQFF; CDR3nt: TGTGCCAGCAGCCCCAGCAGGGCTAACAATGAGCAGTTCTTC
d_gene: .; j_gene: TRBJ2-1; abundance: .; v_gene: TRBV7-9; CDR3aa: CASSLGWVRLGRNEQFF; CDR3nt: TGTGCCAGCAGCCTAGGGTGGGTGAGACTAGGCCGCAATGAGCAGTTCTTC
d_gene: .; j_gene: TRBJ2-3; abundance: .; v_gene: TRBV5-1; CDR3aa: CASSPRTAHTDTQYF; CDR3nt: TGCGCCAGCAGCCCCCGGACAGCTCACACAGATACGCAGTATTTT
d_gene: TRBD1; j_gene: TRBJ1-1; abundance: .; v_gene: TRBV10-3; CDR3aa: CAISEAPTGQVTEAFF; CDR3nt: TGTGCCATCAGTGAGGCTCCGACAGGGCAGGTCACTGAAGCTTTCTTT
d_gene: TRBD1; j_gene: TRBJ2-7; abundance: .; v_gene: TRBV7-2; CDR3aa: CASSLVSGTGVEQYF; CDR3nt: TGTGCCAGCAGCTTAGTATCCGGGACAGGGGTAGAGCAGTACTTC
d_gene: .; j_gene: TRBJ2-1; abundance: .; v_gene: TRBV28; CDR3aa: CASRSSGPLNEQFF; CDR3nt: TGTGCCAGCCGCTCTAGTGGGCCCCTTAATGAGCAGTTCTTC
d_gene: TRBD1; j_gene: TRBJ2-7; abundance: .; v_gene: TRBV7-9; CDR3aa: CASSPGGLEYEQYF; CDR3nt: TGTGCCAGCAGCCCAGGGGGCTTAGAGTACGAGCAGTACTTC
d_gene: .; j_gene: TRBJ1-2; abundance: .; v_gene: TRBV2; CDR3aa: CASSPDGNYGYTF; CDR3nt: TGTGCCAGCAGTCCGGACGGTAACTATGGCTACACCTTC
d_gene: .; j_gene: TRBJ2-7; abundance: .; v_gene: TRBV27; CDR3aa: CASSGTTDEQYF; CDR3nt: TGTGCCAGCAGCGGAACCACGGACGAGCAGTACTTC
d_gene: .; j_gene: TRBJ1-5; abundance: .; v_gene: TRBV5-5; CDR3aa: CASSLNTGDYSNQPQHF; CDR3nt: TGTGCCAGCAGCTTGAATACAGGTGATTATAGCAATCAGCCCCAGCATTTT
d_gene: TRBD2; j_gene: TRBJ2-3; abundance: .; v_gene: TRBV4-2; CDR3aa: CASSQDYATSGILDTQYF; CDR3nt: TGTGCCAGCAGCCAAGATTACGCGACTAGCGGCATTCTAGATACGCAGTATTTT
d_gene: TRBD2; j_gene: TRBJ2-5; abundance: .; v_gene: TRBV6-5; CDR3aa: CASSSLAGIQETQYF; CDR3nt: TGTGCCAGCAGCTCTCTAGCGGGGATCCAAGAGACCCAGTACTTC
d_gene: TRBD1; j_gene: TRBJ1-1; abundance: .; v_gene: TRBV7-9; CDR3aa: CASSQRQGGEAFF; CDR3nt: TGTGCCAGCAGCCAACGACAGGGAGGAGAAGCTTTCTTT